This T cell receptor beta chain was obtained from a study of OX40 agonist ivuxolimab in advanced cancers. Study-wide background: Partial responses occurred in three patients (one hepatocellular carcinoma, two cutaneous melanoma).

Data came from immunoSEQ multiplex PCR; TCRdb stores just in-frame clones and leaves some out. This sample has tens of thousands of clones; around four fifths occur once, and the top ten carry around 2.4%. The CDR3 has 16 amino acids. Per the germline V gene, CDR1 is SGHTA and CDR2 is FQGNSA. J lost 5 bases, V lost 3 bases, and 5 bases had no gene match. The sequencing used CD4+ or CD8+ T cells sorted from blood, collected in a trial of the OX40 agonist ivuxolimab. The chain joins TRBV7-2 to TRBJ2-1; TRBD2 aligns across 12 bases. The sequence was collected from an adult with an advanced solid tumor such as melanoma, head and neck, liver or kidney cancer. The CDR3 region is CASSFTSGGFNNEQFF. The CDR3 DNA reads TGTGCCAGCAGCTTTACTAGCGGGGGGTTTAACAATGAGCAGTTCTTC.